The T cell receptor beta chain described here comes from a study of shared clonotypes between healthy human individuals. Study results and caveats: Of the naive CD4 clonotypes, roughly 5% were shared across four donors. Against clonotypes common to all four donors, non-shared ones had lower generation probabilities.

The CDR3 totals 20 residues. Unmatched junction bases numbered 21, after V lost 2 bases and J lost 8 bases. Germline CDR1 is SGHRS and CDR2 is YFSETQ. The split of CD4+ cells yielded CD45RA+ naive and CD45RA-negative memory subsets. Clones were read by immunoSEQ multiplex PCR, and TCRdb kept only the in-frame ones, dropping some. Found here are some 1.5 million clones, 95% to 99% of them singletons; the top ten hold roughly 0.4%. A note on this clone: The antigen is not known.

The sequenced sample consisted of naive CD4+ T cells sorted from blood. Subset of the sample: CD45RA+ positively selected. The chain couples TRBV5-1 to TRBJ2-1; 11 nucleotides align to TRBD2. This receptor was obtained from a young man in good health. This chain's CDR3 is CASSLVPALAGGPRGDEQFF. CDR3 DNA: TGCGCCAGCAGCTTAGTTCCTGCCCTAGCGGGAGGCCCCAGGGGGGATGAGCAGTTCTTC.